A single sample is the source of the 29 T cell receptor beta chains below, sequenced in a study of shared clonotypes between healthy human individuals. Assay used: immunoSEQ multiplex PCR; TCRdb lists only in-frame clones, some missing. The table has around 1.9 million clones, about 93% seen once. Naive CD8 isolation took CD45RO-negative cells positively selected for CCR7 and excluded terminally differentiated effector memory CD45RA+ cells. Sequenced material: naive CD8+ T cells from PBMCs. The receptor set was obtained from a man aged 18 to 35 in good health. Some clones in this sample may be carry-over from other donors' samples.

This clone appeared a few times. The rearrangement links TRBV5-1 to TRBJ1-2; unclear D gene. The CDR3 contains 12 residues. The germline V and J ends were trimmed by 2 bases and 8 bases, with 10 bases remaining between them. Germline CDR1 SGHRS, CDR2 YFSETQ. CDR3 sequence: CASSFKGEGYTF. The DNA for the CDR3 is TGCGCCAGCAGCTTCAAGGGAGAGGGCTACACCTTC.

CDR3 in amino acids: CAWNSGAGYGYTF. The CDR3 nucleotides are TGTGCCTGGAACTCCGGCGCAGGGTATGGCTACACCTTC. This chain joins TRBV30 and TRBJ1-2; D might be TRBD1 (5 bases). Germline CDR1 GTSNPN, CDR2 SVGIG (reference sequence). V lost 4 bases to trimming and J lost 5 bases, with 14 bases between them. The CDR3 is 13 residues long.

A word on this clone: The junction departs from germline at one end; a sequencing error may be responsible. The rearrangement joins TRBV11-2 to TRBJ2-7; TRBD2 agrees at 9 bases. The CDR3 extends over 17 amino acids. The germline gives CDR1 SGHAT, CDR2 FQNNGV. In DNA form, the CDR3 reads TGTGCCAGCAACTTAGGGAGCGGGAGGCCCACAACCTACGAGCAGTACTTC. It codes for CASNLGSGRPTTYEQYF.

V usage is TRBV27 and J usage is TRBJ2-7, with 7 bases matching TRBD2. The ends lost 3 bases at V and 6 bases at J; junction bases unmatched: 8. The CDR3 loop spans 14 amino acids. Germline CDR1 and CDR2: MNHEY and SMNVEV (reference sequence). The CDR3 protein is CASSLVAGFLEQYF. CDR3 DNA: TGTGCCAGCAGTTTGGTAGCGGGTTTCCTCGAGCAGTACTTC.

The chain employs TRBV25-1 and TRBJ2-7; D unresolved. Deletions cut 1 base from V and 2 bases from J, with 18 bases between. From germline, CDR1 is MGHDK and CDR2 SYGVNS. This CDR3 contains 17 residues. The CDR3 spells CASSESRTQPRPYEQYF. DNA of the CDR3: TGTGCCAGCAGTGAATCCCGGACGCAACCAAGGCCCTACGAGCAGTACTTC.

The CDR3 sequence: CASSVEGRSDTQYF. CDR3 in DNA: TGTGCCAGCAGCGTAGAGGGACGATCAGATACGCAGTATTTT. The chain links TRBV9 to TRBJ2-3; TRBD1 or TRBD2 may be the D gene (5 bases each). The CDR3 is 14 residues long. Germline V gene lookup returns CDR1 SGDLS and CDR2 YYNGEE. Trimming took off 0 bases at V and 4 bases at J, with 9 bases between the two ends.

The chain carries TRBV10-1 and TRBJ2-3, with 10 bases lining up with TRBD2. Germline V gene lookup returns CDR1 WNHNN and CDR2 SYGVQD (reference sequence). The CDR3 covers 17 residues. The V and J ends lost 3 bases and 2 bases, in that order; junction bases with no gene match: 8. The CDR3 sequence is CASSDPLAGAYTDTQYF. DNA for the CDR3: TGCGCCAGCAGTGATCCCCTAGCGGGAGCCTACACAGATACGCAGTATTTT.

The chain employs TRBV5-1 and TRBJ1-2, with D perhaps TRBD1 (6 bases). Trimming cost V 0 bases and J 4 bases, with 16 bases left between them. The CDR3 totals 16 residues. CDR1 is SGHRS and CDR2 is YFSETQ in the germline V gene. For the CDR3, the DNA is TGCGCCAGCAGCTTGGTACCAGGGGCCCTCCTCTATGGCTACACCTTC. Amino acid sequence: CASSLVPGALLYGYTF. Full variable domain (outside the CDR3, taken from reference TRBV5-1 and TRBJ1-2): KAGVTQTPRYLIKTRGQQVTLSCSPISGHRSVSWYQQTPGQGLQFLFEYFSETQRNKGNFPGRFSGRQFSNSRSEMNVSTLELGDSALYLCASSLVPGALLYGYTFGSGTRLTVV.

This chain uses TRBV27 with TRBJ1-2; TRBD1 matches 7 bases. The CDR3 runs to 14 residues. CDR1 is MNHEY and CDR2 is SMNVEV in the germline V gene (reference sequence). Losses at the gene ends were 5 bases for V and 8 bases for J; bases not matched to a gene: 11. The CDR3 is CASSHRDRRGGYTF. The CDR3, as DNA: TGTGCCAGCAGTCACAGGGACAGACGTGGGGGCTACACCTTC.

This chain links TRBV28 with TRBJ2-2; D is ambiguous. V dropped 1 base and J dropped 6 bases, with 9 bases sitting between them. The CDR3 runs to 14 residues. CDR1 and CDR2 (germline): MDHEN, SYDVKM. The CDR3 bases are TGTGCCAGCAGTTTATCCGTTTCTGCCGGGGAGCTGTTTTTT. Translated, it gives CASSLSVSAGELFF.

The chain employs TRBV28 and TRBJ1-1; D gene uncertain. V lost 2 bases to trimming and J lost 8 bases, with 6 bases between them. This CDR3 is built from 11 residues. CDR1 is MDHEN and CDR2 is SYDVKM in the germline V gene. CDR3 nucleotide sequence: TGTGCCAGCAGTTTAGGGTGGGAAGCTTTCTTT. Encoded protein: CASSLGWEAFF.

The chain combines TRBV27 with TRBJ2-3; D may be TRBD1 (6 bases). CDR1 MNHEY and CDR2 SMNVEV come from the germline V gene (reference sequence). V was trimmed by 5 bases and J by 8 bases, leaving 26 bases between them. This CDR3 is built from 17 residues. The CDR3 region has the DNA TGTGCCAGCAGTGTAAACAGGGTGAACGGTGGTACCGGTACGCAGTATTTT. Encoded protein: CASSVNRVNGGTGTQYF.

The CDR3 region has the DNA TGTGCCTGGAGTGGCGCCTACCCCTATGGCTACACCTTC. Amino acid sequence: CAWSGAYPYGYTF. The V and J genes are TRBV30 and TRBJ1-2; D is unclear. Deletions cut 1 base from V and 4 bases from J, with 10 bases between. Per the germline V gene, CDR1 is GTSNPN and CDR2 is SVGIG (reference sequence). CDR3 length equals 13 residues.

About this clone: Other DNA sequences in this specimen translate into the identical CDR3. The V gene is TRBV6-5, the J gene TRBJ2-1, with a weak D call TRBD2 (6 bases). CDR1 and CDR2 from the germline V gene are MNHEY and SVGAGI. The CDR3 loop spans 11 amino acids. Trimming took 6 bases from V and 9 from J, leaving 9 bases between them. The CDR3 region is CASRSGGEQFF. The DNA of the CDR3 is TGTGCCAGCAGGTCCGGGGGTGAGCAGTTCTTC.

This chain joins TRBV7-8 and TRBJ1-1; 10 nucleotides align to TRBD1. The V gene's germline CDR1 is SGHVS and CDR2 FQNEAQ. The CDR3 sequence is 18 residues long. J gave up 4 bases and V 3 bases, and 14 bases lay outside the gene matches. The CDR3 DNA follows: TGTGCCAGCAGCTTGGGGGGACAGGGGAAGCTTGGTGGCACTGAAGCTTTCTTT. It codes for CASSLGGQGKLGGTEAFF.

This sequence joins TRBV5-6 and TRBJ2-2, with 10 bases aligning to TRBD2. Losses at the gene ends were 3 bases for V and 8 bases for J; bases not matched to a gene: 1. The CDR3 extends over 13 amino acids. Germline CDR1 is SGHDT and CDR2 is YYEEEE. The CDR3 loop reads CASSWGLAGELFF. The CDR3 nucleotides read TGTGCCAGCAGCTGGGGACTAGCGGGGGAGCTGTTTTTT.

The J gene is TRBJ2-3, the V gene TRBV19; D remains ambiguous. The CDR3 totals 12 residues. From germline, CDR1 is LNHDA and CDR2 SQIVND (reference sequence). Trimming removed 5 bases from V and 5 bases from J, with 8 bases in between. This CDR3 reads CASSVFGDTQYF. In nucleotides, the CDR3 is TGTGCCAGTAGTGTTTTCGGAGATACGCAGTATTTT.

A note on this clone: Other DNA sequences in the same sample also yield this CDR3. The V and J genes are TRBV27 and TRBJ2-7, with 9 positions matching TRBD2. Trimming took 5 bases from V and 2 from J; bases not matched to a gene: 4. This CDR3 comprises 14 residues. Germline CDR1 MNHEY, CDR2 SMNVEV (reference sequence). CDR3 DNA sequence: TGTGCCAGCAGTCTAGCGGGGCCGACCTACGAGCAGTACTTC. Encoded protein: CASSLAGPTYEQYF.

CDR3 coding DNA: TGTGCCACTACTAGCGGGATAAGGGATACGCAGTATTTT. Its translation: CATTSGIRDTQYF. The chain is built from TRBV15 and TRBJ2-3; 10 nucleotides line up with TRBD2. This CDR3 comprises 13 residues. Germline CDR1 is LNHNV and CDR2 is YYDKDF (reference sequence). V lost 9 bases and J lost 6; bases outside the gene matches: 6.

V is TRBV6-6 and J is TRBJ2-2, with unresolved D. The CDR3 has 12 amino acids. Between the trimmed V and J ends, which lost 4 bases and 5 bases, there was a span of 5 bases. Per the germline V gene, CDR1 is MNHNY and CDR2 is SVGAGI (reference sequence). CDR3 region: CASSFRTGELFF. Here the CDR3 DNA reads TGTGCCAGCAGTTTCCGTACCGGGGAGCTGTTTTTT.

This clone occurred once. The chain joins TRBV2 to TRBJ1-5, with D unclear. Per the germline V gene, CDR1 is SNHLY and CDR2 is FYNNEI. Trimming shortened V by 8 bases and J by 3 bases, and 14 bases separated the two germline ends. The CDR3 has 14 residues. As DNA, the CDR3 is TGTGCCAGCTCGTCAGGTCTCAACAATCAGCCCCAGCATTTT. Protein: CASSSGLNNQPQHF.

The CDR3 sequence is CASSSKLDPRGNTGELFF. The CDR3 bases are TGTGCCAGCAGCTCTAAGCTGGATCCAAGGGGTAACACCGGGGAGCTGTTTTTT. The chain joins TRBV7-7 to TRBJ2-2; possible D gene TRBD1, 5 bases. CDR1 and CDR2 from the germline V gene are SSHAT and FNYEAQ (reference sequence). V was trimmed by 4 bases and J by 2 bases, leaving 20 bases between them. The CDR3 has 18 amino acids.

The gene calls are TRBV7-8 and TRBJ2-3; 8 bases line up with TRBD2. This CDR3 is 15 amino acids long. With V trimmed by 1 base and J by 1 base, 1 base remained unmatched. The germline V gene encodes CDR1 SGHVS and CDR2 FQNEAQ. CDR3 region: CASSLGGRRTDTQYF. DNA for the CDR3: TGTGCCAGCAGCTTAGGCGGGAGGCGCACAGATACGCAGTATTTT.

This chain joins TRBV29-1 and TRBJ2-7; TRBD2 agrees at 7 bases. Germline V CDR1 and CDR2: SQVTM, ANQGSEA. This CDR3 is built from 13 residues. V dropped 8 bases and J dropped 0; count of bases not matched to a gene: 7. DNA for the CDR3: TGCAGCTTCCGGGGCGGGAGCTCCTACGAGCAGTACTTC. This sequence encodes CSFRGGSSYEQYF.

The rearrangement uses TRBV7-9 and TRBJ1-4; weak D call: TRBD1 (5 bases). CDR3 length: 15 residues. The V and J ends lost 3 bases and 0 bases respectively, with 8 bases between them. Germline values: CDR1 SEHNR, CDR2 FQNEAQ (reference sequence). CDR3: CASSFPDTTNEKLFF. The CDR3 DNA follows: TGTGCCAGCAGCTTTCCGGACACAACTAATGAAAAACTGTTTTTT.

The rearrangement links TRBV5-5 to TRBJ2-1, with D unresolved. The CDR3 is 11 residues long. The germline gives CDR1 SGHKS, CDR2 YYEKEE (reference sequence). V was clipped by 3 bases and J by 6 bases, with 4 bases between them. The CDR3 sequence is CASSWTNEQFF. In nucleotides, the CDR3 is TGTGCCAGCAGCTGGACCAATGAGCAGTTCTTC.

Details on this clone: The sample contains more than one DNA sequence encoding this CDR3. The chain joins TRBV5-4 to TRBJ2-7; no firm D call. The CDR3 totals 11 residues. The germline V and J ends were trimmed by 3 bases and 4 bases, with 5 bases remaining between them. The germline gives CDR1 SGHNT, CDR2 YYREEE (reference sequence). DNA of the CDR3: TGTGCCAGCAGCTGGGGATACGAGCAGTACTTC. Protein product: CASSWGYEQYF.

The chain carries TRBV19 and TRBJ2-5; tentative D call: TRBD2 (7 bases). The CDR3 runs 15 residues. Germline values: CDR1 LNHDA, CDR2 SQIVND (reference sequence). The V gene lost 3 bases and the J gene lost 5 bases, with 16 bases spanning the gap. The CDR3 nucleotides are TGTGCCAGTAGTATGGGAGGGGGAGCGGTCGAGACCCAGTACTTC. Translating it yields CASSMGGGAVETQYF.

The chain couples TRBV5-8 to TRBJ2-7, with D maybe TRBD1 (6 bases). Germline V lookup: CDR1 SGHTS, CDR2 YDEGEE. V was pared by 2 bases and J by 3 bases, with 12 bases between. This CDR3 contains 14 residues. Here the CDR3 DNA reads TGTGCCAGCAGCTTTCCAACAGGGAGCTACGAGCAGTACTTC. It specifies CASSFPTGSYEQYF.